This T cell receptor beta chain was documented in a study of patients and donors after allogeneic stem cell transplantation. Each CDR3 protein gets one entry after TCRdb re-called the RT-PCR reads with MiXCR. The sample consists of about 960,000 distinct CDR3 sequences, around 17% of them appearing once. This clonotype was counted a few times. V gave up 3 bases and J gave up 3 bases, with 12 bases separating them. This CDR3 has 14 residues. Germline CDR1 is DFQATT and CDR2 is SNEGSKA (reference sequence). This receptor was obtained from a human donor who was either an allogeneic HSCT recipient or a stem cell or donor lymphocyte infusion donor (not recorded which). It is not recorded whose cells these are; they may come from a transplant donor. V gene TRBV20-1 combines with J gene TRBJ2-1, with a tentative D call TRBD2 (6 bases). The material sequenced was blood, either unsorted or a sorted T cell fraction (not recorded which). The DNA for the CDR3 is TGCAGTGCTAGGTGGGGCGGGAACTACAATGAGCAGTTCTTC. Its translation is CSARWGGNYNEQFF.